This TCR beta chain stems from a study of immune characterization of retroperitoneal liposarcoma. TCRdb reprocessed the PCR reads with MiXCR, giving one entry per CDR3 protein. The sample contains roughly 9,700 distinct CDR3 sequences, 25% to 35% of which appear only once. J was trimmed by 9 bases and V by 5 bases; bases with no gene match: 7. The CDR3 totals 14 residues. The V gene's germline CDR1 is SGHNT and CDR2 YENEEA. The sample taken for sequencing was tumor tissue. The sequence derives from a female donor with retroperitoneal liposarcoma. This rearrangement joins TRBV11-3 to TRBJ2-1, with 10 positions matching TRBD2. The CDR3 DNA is TGTGCCAGCAGCCACTCTAGCGGGGGTGGTGAGCAGTTCTTC. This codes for CASSHSSGGGEQFF.